The following is a TCR beta chain sequence with its context. Each cell subset's genomic DNA was divided evenly among several immunoSEQ plates. Original handling: ImmunoSEQ output held junction-only sequences without quality scores, so filtering differed. Produced via immunoSEQ multiplex PCR; TCRdb's table is partial and in-frame only. That table is the source of V, J and clone size, and D and trimming were worked out from the DNA. Among around 600,000 clones listed, about 95% were seen once. The data originate from a study of shared clonotypes between healthy human individuals. The naive CD8 population came from CD45RO-negative cells selected for CCR7, without terminally differentiated effector memory CD45RA+ cells. The CDR3 consists of 13 residues. V lost 8 bases to trimming and J lost 0 bases, with 10 bases between them. CDR1 and CDR2 (germline): MNHEY, SVGAGI.

Sequencing was carried out using naive CD8+ T cells sorted from blood. The origin of this receptor is a woman aged 25 to 45 in good health. The chain is built from TRBV6-5 and TRBJ1-1; weak D call: TRBD1 (6 bases). The CDR3 sequence: CASEDSLNTEAFF. The CDR3 DNA sequence: TGTGCCAGCGAGGACAGCTTGAACACTGAAGCTTTCTTT.